What follows describes a single TCR beta chain. Its antigen is currently not known. Just one base apart from a much larger clone, this may be a read error. This entry comes from a study of molecular identifiers for immune sequencing clone quantification (dated by TCRdb to the late 2010s). Turning to the overall study: For a replicate experiment, RNA from approximately 20,000 or 100,000 naive CD8 T cells was divided into five aliquots, and four of the five aliquots were sequenced. This methods study used CD8 T cells to benchmark TCR RNA copy counting and molecular-identifier clustering-based TCR repertoire sequencing (MIDCIRS).

The CDR3 measures 13 amino acids from cysteine to phenylalanine. The kept DNA is CDR3 alone, 39 bases in frame from the first base. Trimming at the junction amounts to 2 bases on V and 5 bases on J, and the germline ends lie 9 bases apart. CDR1 and CDR2 are drawn from the germline V gene: SGHVS, FNYEAQ. The library was produced with PCR. Sequencing was carried out with a NextSeq 500. Bulk TCR libraries were made following a previously described method, with the TCR primers given in Table S5. Purification of total RNA was performed with the Qiagen AllPrep DNA/RNA kit. Before analysis, reads from multiple sequencing runs of one library were combined. In the authors' own workflow: Reads were retained only if an exact TCR constant sequence was present, and the retained reads were trimmed to 150 nt and grouped according to their 12-nt molecular barcodes. Reads in each barcode group were sub-clustered using a 15% Levenshtein threshold, and a quality-weighted consensus sequence was built for each RNA molecule. Non-functional sequences were discarded, and so were lower-count sequences lying one edit away from another sequence. Based on a fit of two negative binomial distributions, barcode sub-clusters having less than 20% of the maximum read count were discarded. In-frame beta chains were kept once TCRdb had trimmed the public reads at Q25 with fastp and called clones with MiXCR. When rows share a CDR3 protein, they turn into one entry using the most common DNA and genes. In this record, the V and J calls reflect TCRdb's handling and not the investigators' own analysis. Within this sample are 53,000 or so distinct CDR3 sequences, with about a third of them counted one time only. The top ten clones comprise 3% to 4% of the sample.

The paper's findings and limits, for the study overall: When barcode sub-clustering was not used, chimeric consensus sequences inflated TCR diversity, with chimeras reaching as high as 47%. The sizes of highly expanded clones could end up underestimated when identical TCR molecules share a barcode. A single cell's worth of spiked-in Jurkat TCR RNA was reported detectable even among under 1.3 million naive CD8 T cells. Spiked-in Jurkat TCR RNA (about 10 copies' worth), which is not part of the donor repertoire, was contained in the naive libraries. Modeling indicated approximately 3 TCR RNA copies recovered per cell, compared with around 11 by digital PCR, which implies a capture efficiency of around 29%. In CMV-specific effector cells, clones with more than 20 RNA copies contained over 97% of molecules, whereas in naive cells such clones contained under 1% of molecules.

Libraries of naive CD8 T cells were built from anywhere between about 17,000 and 1,000,000 sorted cells, with 10%, 30% or 50% of the purified RNA used. On a BD FACSAria II, naive CD8 T cells were FACS-sorted as CD8+CD4-CCR7+CD45RA+ and collected into RLT Plus buffer. Approximately 9 TCR copies' worth of Jurkat RNA were spiked into 20,000-1,000,000 naive CD8 T cell samples to test detection sensitivity. Enrichment of CD8 T cells was done with RosetteSep CD8+ T Cell Enrichment Cocktail plus Ficoll-Paque, and ACK red cell lysis came afterward. The sequencing sample was made of naive CD8+ T cells from blood, with Jurkat cell RNA spiked in. Read against the paper, the sample's cell subset or site label means: FACS-sorted CD8+CD4-CCR7+CD45RA+ naive T cells. This TCR was recovered from a human donor in good health. Some libraries in this study had Jurkat cell RNA spiked in. The rearranged chain carries TRBV7-6 and TRBJ2-5; the D gene cannot be resolved reliably. The bases are TGTGCCAGCAGCTTATTCGATCACGAGACCCAGTACTTC. This codes for CASSLFDHETQYF.